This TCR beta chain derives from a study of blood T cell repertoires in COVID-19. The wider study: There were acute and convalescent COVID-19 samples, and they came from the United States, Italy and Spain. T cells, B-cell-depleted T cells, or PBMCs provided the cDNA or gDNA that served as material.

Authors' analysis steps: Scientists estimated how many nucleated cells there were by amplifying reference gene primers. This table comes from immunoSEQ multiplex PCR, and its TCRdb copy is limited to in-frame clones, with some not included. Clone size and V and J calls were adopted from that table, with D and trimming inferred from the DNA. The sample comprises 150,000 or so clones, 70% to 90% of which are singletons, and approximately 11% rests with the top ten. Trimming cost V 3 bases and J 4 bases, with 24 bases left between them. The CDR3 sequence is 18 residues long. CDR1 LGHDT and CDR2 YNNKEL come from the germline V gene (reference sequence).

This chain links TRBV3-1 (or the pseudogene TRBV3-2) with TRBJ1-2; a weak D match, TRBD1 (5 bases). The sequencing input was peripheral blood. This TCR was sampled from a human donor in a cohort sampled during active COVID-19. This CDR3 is CASSHQFLPYQGSYGYTF. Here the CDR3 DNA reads TGTGCCAGCAGCCACCAATTCCTCCCTTATCAGGGCAGCTATGGCTACACCTTC.